The source of this TCR beta chain is a study of blood T cell repertoires in COVID-19. Overall study: Sample material is recorded as cDNA or gDNA derived from T cells, B-cell-depleted T cells, or PBMCs.

Only in-frame clones appear in the TCRdb table, and some are missing; sequencing was by immunoSEQ multiplex PCR. The table includes 90,000 to 150,000 clones, about 74% detected once. The CDR3 is 15 amino acids. CDR1 is SEHNR and CDR2 is FQNEAQ in the germline V gene (reference sequence). The ends were cut back, 5 bases at V and 5 bases at J, with 16 bases in the middle. This clonotype was obtained from a human donor in a cohort sampled during active COVID-19. The V call is TRBV7-9, the J call TRBJ1-5; tentatively, D is TRBD1 (6 bases). Sequencing was done on a sample of peripheral blood. The CDR3 DNA follows: TGTGCCAGCAGCCCTATCTCGGACAGTTATCAGCCCCAGCATTTT. It codes for CASSPISDSYQPQHF.